A single T cell receptor (beta chain) is shown here with its context. Its antigen remains unknown. This CDR3 spans 15 amino acids. Germline CDR1 and CDR2: SGHRS and YFSETQ. V lost 3 bases, J lost 1 base, and 4 bases stayed unmatched. The record originates from a study of blood T cells in healthy people across ages. The study isolated at least 7 million PBMCs from each sample. General study findings and limits: Naive CD4+ cell counts and diversity both ran higher in long-lived than in aged donors.

PCR was performed a second time for about 7 to 12 cycles using a sample-barcoded 5' primer and a J-beta primer mix. TCRdb itself ran the 5' RACE reads through MiXCR, one entry per CDR3 protein. Of about 640,000 distinct CDR3 sequences in the sample, 58% were seen once. V and J are TRBV5-1 and TRBJ2-5; 9 positions agree with TRBD1. The source is a man aged 55-75 years in good health. The source material was blood. The CDR3 bases are TGCGCCAGCAGCTCGGGACAGGGATCCCAAGAGACCCAGTACTTC. As protein: CASSSGQGSQETQYF.